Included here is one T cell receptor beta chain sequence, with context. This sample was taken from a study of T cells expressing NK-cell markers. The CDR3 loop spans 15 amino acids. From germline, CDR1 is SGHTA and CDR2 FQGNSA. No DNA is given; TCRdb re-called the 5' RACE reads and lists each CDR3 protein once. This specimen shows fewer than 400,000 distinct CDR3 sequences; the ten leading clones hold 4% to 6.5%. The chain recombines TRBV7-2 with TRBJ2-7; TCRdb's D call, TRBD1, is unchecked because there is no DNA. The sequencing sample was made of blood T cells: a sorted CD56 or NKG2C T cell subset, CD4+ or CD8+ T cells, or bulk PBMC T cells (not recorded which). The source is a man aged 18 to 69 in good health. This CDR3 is CASSPGSIPTYEQYF.